The clone carrying this T cell receptor (beta chain) was seen once. CDR1 is MNHEY and CDR2 is SVGAGI in the germline V gene. Trimming left V 2 bases short and J 8 bases short, with 13 bases between. This CDR3 is built from 14 residues. Clones were read by immunoSEQ multiplex PCR, and TCRdb kept only the in-frame ones, dropping some. The data show around 88,000 clones, roughly 92% seen once. The sample originates from a study of T cell changes during pregnancy in multiple sclerosis. The chain joins TRBV6-5 to TRBJ2-1; D is undetermined. This receptor was taken from a female donor with multiple sclerosis, enrolled in a pregnancy study. This material consisted of peripheral blood, taken in the first trimester of pregnancy. Written as DNA, the CDR3 is TGTGCCAGCAGTTACACCCCAGGTCCGCATGAGCAGTTCTTC. Translated: CASSYTPGPHEQFF.